This is a list of T cell receptor beta chains from one sample in a study of CD8+CD57+ T cells in acquired aplastic anemia. Via MiXCR, TCRdb re-called the reads, giving one row per CDR3 protein. Of under 75,000 distinct CDR3 sequences listed, under 65% are singletons. The sequenced sample was sorted CD4+, CD8+, or CD8+CD57+ T cells (not recorded which) from PBMCs. The source is a human donor in good health, serving as a control. Both conserved end residues are part of each CDR3. The D gene is left open where the match is weak. For some rows the clone size is stated as once, few or many, or as a class when expanded; others skip it.

v_call: TRBV24-1; d_call: .; clone_size: .; j_call: TRBJ2-5; cdr3_aa: CATKETHGETQYF; cdr3_nt: TGTGCCACCAAGGAGACCCATGGGGAGACCCAGTACTTC
v_call: TRBV5-5; d_call: TRBD1; clone_size: .; j_call: TRBJ2-3; cdr3_aa: CASSSRQGADTRYF; cdr3_nt: TGTGCCAGCAGCTCCCGACAGGGCGCAGATACGCGGTATTTT
v_call: TRBV7-9; d_call: TRBD2; clone_size: many; j_call: TRBJ2-1; cdr3_aa: CASRPTSGSRNEQFF; cdr3_nt: TGTGCCAGCAGACCGACTAGCGGGAGTCGCAATGAGCAGTTCTTC
v_call: TRBV19; d_call: TRBD1; clone_size: .; j_call: TRBJ1-5; cdr3_aa: CASSMGQSSNQPQHF; cdr3_nt: TGTGCCAGTAGTATGGGACAGAGTAGCAATCAGCCCCAGCATTTT
v_call: TRBV7-6; d_call: .; clone_size: .; j_call: TRBJ1-2; cdr3_aa: CASSLDWTVEYGYTF; cdr3_nt: TGTGCCAGCAGCTTAGACTGGACAGTAGAGTATGGCTACACCTTC
v_call: TRBV5-1; d_call: .; clone_size: many; j_call: TRBJ2-5; cdr3_aa: CASSWEQETQYF; cdr3_nt: TGCGCCAGCAGCTGGGAACAAGAGACCCAGTACTTC
v_call: TRBV24-1; d_call: .; clone_size: .; j_call: TRBJ1-2; cdr3_aa: CATSDFRENYGYTF; cdr3_nt: TGTGCCACCAGTGATTTTAGAGAGAACTATGGCTACACCTTC
v_call: TRBV5-1; d_call: TRBD1; clone_size: .; j_call: TRBJ2-7; cdr3_aa: CASSNTGTGTYEQYF; cdr3_nt: TGCGCCAGCAGCAATACCGGGACAGGGACCTACGAGCAGTACTTC
v_call: TRBV6-1; d_call: TRBD1; clone_size: .; j_call: TRBJ2-2; cdr3_aa: CASGRTGDGDTGELFF; cdr3_nt: TGTGCCAGCGGGCGGACAGGGGACGGGGACACCGGGGAGCTGTTTTTT
v_call: TRBV19; d_call: TRBD2; clone_size: once; j_call: TRBJ2-7; cdr3_aa: CASSVGTSGYEQYF; cdr3_nt: TGTGCCAGTAGTGTGGGGACTAGCGGCTACGAGCAGTACTTC
v_call: TRBV15; d_call: .; clone_size: .; j_call: TRBJ1-2; cdr3_aa: CATSRDLPNGYYGYTF; cdr3_nt: TGTGCCACCAGCAGAGATCTTCCCAATGGATACTATGGCTACACCTTC
v_call: TRBV2; d_call: .; clone_size: .; j_call: TRBJ2-7; cdr3_aa: CASSENYEQYF; cdr3_nt: TGTGCCAGCAGTGAAAACTACGAGCAGTACTTC
v_call: TRBV18; d_call: .; clone_size: many; j_call: TRBJ2-1; cdr3_aa: CASSLAGDEQFF; cdr3_nt: TGTGCCAGCTCACTCGCCGGCGATGAGCAGTTCTTC
v_call: TRBV29-1; d_call: .; clone_size: .; j_call: TRBJ1-2; cdr3_aa: CSVGEGGYTF; cdr3_nt: TGCAGCGTTGGTGAAGGAGGCTACACCTTC
v_call: TRBV25-1; d_call: TRBD1; clone_size: .; j_call: TRBJ2-7; cdr3_aa: CASSEYVGQTYEQYF; cdr3_nt: TGTGCCAGCAGTGAATACGTGGGACAGACTTACGAGCAGTACTTC
v_call: TRBV29-1; d_call: TRBD2; clone_size: .; j_call: TRBJ2-5; cdr3_aa: CSVRTSGETQYF; cdr3_nt: TGCAGCGTACGGACTAGCGGGGAGACCCAGTACTTC
v_call: TRBV29-1; d_call: .; clone_size: .; j_call: TRBJ2-1; cdr3_aa: CSVALGRGYNEQFF; cdr3_nt: TGCAGCGTTGCCCTCGGGCGCGGCTACAATGAGCAGTTCTTC
v_call: TRBV20-1; d_call: TRBD1; clone_size: .; j_call: TRBJ2-7; cdr3_aa: CSARVGTGPSYEQYF; cdr3_nt: TGCAGTGCTAGAGTGGGGACAGGACCCTCCTACGAGCAGTACTTC
v_call: TRBV20-1; d_call: .; clone_size: medium-sized; j_call: TRBJ2-7; cdr3_aa: CSATQGYEQYF; cdr3_nt: TGCAGTGCTACCCAGGGGTACGAGCAGTACTTC
v_call: TRBV25-1; d_call: TRBD2; clone_size: .; j_call: TRBJ2-3; cdr3_aa: CASSPQLAGKNTQYF; cdr3_nt: TGTGCCAGCAGTCCCCAGCTAGCGGGGAAGAATACGCAGTATTTT